This entry is about one T cell receptor beta chain. Which antigen it targets is not known. No base-level quality is on record; no much larger clone is a single base apart. Using the deep immunoSEQ assay, multiplex PCR amplified TCR CDR3 regions from genomic DNA. For each cell subset, the extracted genomic DNA was distributed evenly across all wells of several immunoSEQ 96-well plates, and each plate served as one replicate. For sorted subsets, about 200 ng genomic DNA, equal to about 30,000 T cell genomes, was loaded into each replicate PCR. Purified libraries were measured with a Qubit 3.0 fluorometer, size-checked on a Bioanalyzer 2100, and measured again with the KAPA Library Quantification kit. A separate single-read 150-cycle Illumina NextSeq 550 flow cell was used to sequence each immunoSEQ 96-well plate. Per the original workflow: Because only junctional sequences without quality scores were contained in the immunoSEQ output, filtering matching that applied to full-length reads could not be performed. Sequences were annotated with PyIR, a Python wrapper for IgBLAST v1.9, using IMGT germline references to assign V/J genes and CDR3. Reads were filtered out if the reads had weak V/J assignments (E-value above 1e-6), no CDR3, stop codons, out-of-frame junctions, or ambiguous translated residues. V3J clonotypes were defined as sequences sharing the same inferred V gene, J gene, and CDR3 amino acid sequence. The percentage overlap between two repertoires was calculated by dividing the number of shared unique clonotypes by the size of the smaller repertoire. RTK rarefaction, the Chao1 estimator, and Recon v2.1 estimates of unobserved clonotypes were used to assess repertoire richness. For all TCRbeta clonotypes obtained by the gDNA method from a handful of donors, generation probabilities were computed with OLGA. Sourced from immuneACCESS, this table was stored by TCRdb with only in-frame sequences that have V and J called. A share of the clones is absent; for the studies checked, an unresolved V gene accounts for under half, and the remainder has no known explanation. V, J and clone size are those of that table, while D and trimming were read from the DNA. The sample profile shows approximately 640,000 clones; approximately 79% of them were found once. The biggest ten clones account for 1.8% of the sample.

The data originate from a study of shared clonotypes between healthy human individuals (dated by TCRdb to 2020 to 2022). As for the study more broadly: A couple of women and a few men aged 18 to 49 years were included in the cohort. For each donor, CD4 naive and CD4 memory were each run on three plates, CD8 naive on two plates, and CD8 memory on one plate. The study deeply sequenced blood TCR repertoires of about 5 healthy adults to estimate repertoire size and the extent of clonotype sharing between individuals. Different laboratories and diverse techniques were used to prepare libraries and sequence TCR repertoires, to increase sequencing depth and limit assay-specific biases. Between about 0.94 and 8.9 billion PBMCs per donor were obtained by leukapheresis. Beyond this particular receptor, the publication reports: Across a few donors, around 5% of naive CD4, roughly 3.8% of naive CD8, around 2.1% of memory CD4, and approximately 0.4% of memory CD8 clonotypes were shared. Compared with non-shared clonotypes, the clonotypes found in all four sorted-subset donors had higher generation probabilities. Sampling was limited to blood, and TCR repertoires in tissue likely differ from TCR repertoires in blood. Because the study included only a small number of donors, the genetic and exposure-history diversity represented was limited. Rarefaction of sorted-subset datasets indicated incomplete sequencing despite the large sequencing depth. Naive subsets generally had larger estimated clonotype richness than memory subsets did. Pairwise subsampling indicated that sequencing depth was expected to affect the degree of clonotype sharing among donors.

The donors were healthy, HIV-negative adults who had no recently reported acute infections or vaccinations. Only Caucasian adults living in Nashville, Tennessee, USA were represented among the donors. CD4+ T cells were enriched by magnetic negative selection; naive cells were then positively selected on CD45RA, and the negative fraction formed the memory subset. After blood collection by leukapheresis, PBMCs were isolated using Ficoll-Histopaque density gradient centrifugation and then cryopreserved in the vapor phase of liquid nitrogen. Purity and quantity of every magnetically sorted T cell population were checked by analytical flow cytometry. Each sorted fraction had its genomic DNA isolated and then quantified by UV absorbance on a Nanodrop 2000c. The CDR3 numbers 20 residues from cysteine through phenylalanine. Only the CDR3 region is kept as DNA, spanning 60 bases read in frame from base 1. The germline V end is reduced by 2 bases and the J end by 1 base; junction bases left unmatched: 18. CDR1 SGHKS and CDR2 YYEKEE are derived from the germline V gene (reference sequence).

The receptor chain draws on TRBV5-5 and TRBJ1-5; TRBD1 lines up with 7 middle nucleotides. The receptor comes from a woman younger than 45 in good health. The sample was memory CD4+ T cells sorted from blood. The sample's cell subset or site label, decoded: CD45RA-negative fraction. The CDR3 region reads CASSFRMSVSPRGSNQPQHF. The DNA is as follows: TGTGCCAGCAGCTTTAGGATGTCTGTCTCTCCCAGGGGGAGCAATCAGCCCCAGCATTTT.